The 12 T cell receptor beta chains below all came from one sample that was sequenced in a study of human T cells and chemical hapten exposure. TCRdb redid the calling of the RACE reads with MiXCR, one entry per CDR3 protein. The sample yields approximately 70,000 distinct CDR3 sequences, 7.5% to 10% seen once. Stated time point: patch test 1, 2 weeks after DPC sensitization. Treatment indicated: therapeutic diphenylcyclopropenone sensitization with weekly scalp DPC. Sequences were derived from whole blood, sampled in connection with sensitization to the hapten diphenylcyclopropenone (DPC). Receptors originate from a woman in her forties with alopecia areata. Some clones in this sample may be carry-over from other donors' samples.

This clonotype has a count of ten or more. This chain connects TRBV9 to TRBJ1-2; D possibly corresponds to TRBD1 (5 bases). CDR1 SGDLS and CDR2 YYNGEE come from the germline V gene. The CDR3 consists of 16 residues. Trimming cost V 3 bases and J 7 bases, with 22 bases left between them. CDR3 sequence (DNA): TGTGCCAGCAGCGCGGGAGCCTCTCTGGGGCCCATTGGCTACACCTTC. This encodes CASSAGASLGPIGYTF.

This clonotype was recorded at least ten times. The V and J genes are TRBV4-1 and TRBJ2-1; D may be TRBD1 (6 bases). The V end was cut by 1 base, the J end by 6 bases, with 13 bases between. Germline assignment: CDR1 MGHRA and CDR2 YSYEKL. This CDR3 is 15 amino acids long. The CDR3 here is CASSQGTAAGNEQFF. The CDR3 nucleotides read TGCGCCAGCAGCCAAGGGACAGCGGCCGGCAATGAGCAGTTCTTC.

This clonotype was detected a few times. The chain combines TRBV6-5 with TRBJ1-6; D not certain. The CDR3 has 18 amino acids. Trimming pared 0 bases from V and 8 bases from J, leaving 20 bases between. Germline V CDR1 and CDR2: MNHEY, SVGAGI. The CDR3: CASSYSVFAGGNYSPLHF. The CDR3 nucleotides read TGTGCCAGCAGTTACTCGGTTTTCGCAGGAGGGAATTATTCACCCCTCCACTTT.

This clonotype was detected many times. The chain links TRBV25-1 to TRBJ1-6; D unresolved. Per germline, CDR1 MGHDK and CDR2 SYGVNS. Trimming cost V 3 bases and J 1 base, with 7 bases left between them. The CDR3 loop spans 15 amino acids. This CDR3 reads CASSDRQSYNSPLHF. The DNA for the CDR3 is TGTGCCAGCAGTGACCGACAATCCTATAATTCACCCCTCCACTTT.

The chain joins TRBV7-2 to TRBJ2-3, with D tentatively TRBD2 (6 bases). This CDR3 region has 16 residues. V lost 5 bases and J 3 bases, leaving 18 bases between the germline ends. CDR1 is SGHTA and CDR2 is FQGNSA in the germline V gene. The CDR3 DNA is TGTGCCAGCAGCAGAAGGGGACTTTCCGATACAGATACGCAGTATTTT. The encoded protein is CASSRRGLSDTDTQYF.

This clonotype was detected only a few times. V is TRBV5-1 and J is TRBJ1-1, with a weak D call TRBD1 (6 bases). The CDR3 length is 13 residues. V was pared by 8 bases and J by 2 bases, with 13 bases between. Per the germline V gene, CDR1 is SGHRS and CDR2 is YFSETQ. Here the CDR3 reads CASTEQGNTEAFF. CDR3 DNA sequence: TGCGCCAGTACCGAACAGGGAAACACTGAAGCTTTCTTT.

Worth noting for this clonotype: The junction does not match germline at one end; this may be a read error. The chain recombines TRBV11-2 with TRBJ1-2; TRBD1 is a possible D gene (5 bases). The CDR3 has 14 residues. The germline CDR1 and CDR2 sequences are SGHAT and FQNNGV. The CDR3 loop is CASSPLEGFNGYAF. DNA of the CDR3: TGTGCCAGCAGCCCTCTTGAGGGGTTTAATGGCTACGCCTTC.

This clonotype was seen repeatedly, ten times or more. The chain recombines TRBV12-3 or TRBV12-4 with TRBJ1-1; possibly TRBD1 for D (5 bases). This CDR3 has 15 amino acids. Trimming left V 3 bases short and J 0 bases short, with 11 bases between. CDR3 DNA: TGTGCCAGCAGTTTGCGGTGGGGGATGAACACTGAAGCTTTCTTT. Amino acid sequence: CASSLRWGMNTEAFF.

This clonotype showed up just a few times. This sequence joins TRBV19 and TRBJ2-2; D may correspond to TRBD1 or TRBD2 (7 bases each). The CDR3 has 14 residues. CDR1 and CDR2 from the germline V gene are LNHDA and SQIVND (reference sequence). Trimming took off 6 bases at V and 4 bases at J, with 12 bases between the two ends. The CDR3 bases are TGTGCCAGTAGGCAGGGGGGGAGCACCGGGGAGCTGTTTTTT. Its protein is CASRQGGSTGELFF.

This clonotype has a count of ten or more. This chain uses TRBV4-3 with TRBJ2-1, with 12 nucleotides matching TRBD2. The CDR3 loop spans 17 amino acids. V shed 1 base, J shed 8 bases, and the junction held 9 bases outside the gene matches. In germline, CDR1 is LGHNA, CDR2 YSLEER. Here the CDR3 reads CASSQGRLAGGRYEQFF. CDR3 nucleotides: TGCGCCAGCAGCCAAGGGCGGCTAGCGGGGGGGCGGTATGAGCAGTTCTTC.

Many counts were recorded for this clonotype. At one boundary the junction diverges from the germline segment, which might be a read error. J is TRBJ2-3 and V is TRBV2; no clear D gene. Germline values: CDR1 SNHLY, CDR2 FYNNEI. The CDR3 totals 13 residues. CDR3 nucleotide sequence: TGTGCCAGCGGTGACTCCCTTGGGGATACGCAGTATTTT. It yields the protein CASGDSLGDTQYF.

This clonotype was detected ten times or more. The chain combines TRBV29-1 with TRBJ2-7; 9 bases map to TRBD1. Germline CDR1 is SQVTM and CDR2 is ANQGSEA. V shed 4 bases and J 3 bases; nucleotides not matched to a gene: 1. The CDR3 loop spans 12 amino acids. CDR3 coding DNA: TGCAGCGTTGGGGACAGGGACTACGAGCAGTACTTC. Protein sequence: CSVGDRDYEQYF.